The table lists the clone carrying this T cell receptor beta chain with a few counts. The sample's time point: pretreatment peripheral blood. Here immunoSEQ multiplex PCR was the method, and the copy in TCRdb shows in-frame clones only, minus some. The sample records under 95,000 clones, 80% to 85% being singletons. The CDR3 totals 14 residues. The V end was cut by 0 bases, the J end by 8 bases, with 8 bases between. CDR1 is MNHEY and CDR2 is SVGAGI in the germline V gene. This specimen comes from a study of PD-L1 blockade in urothelial cancer. V gene TRBV6-5 combines with J gene TRBJ1-6; tentatively, D is TRBD1 (5 bases). Sequencing used PBMCs, obtained around atezolizumab (anti-PD-L1) treatment. This sequence originates from a man aged 60 to 69 with urothelial cancer. The CDR3 DNA is TGTGCCAGCAGTTACTCCCCGGGGGATTCACCCCTCCACTTT. This translates into CASSYSPGDSPLHF.